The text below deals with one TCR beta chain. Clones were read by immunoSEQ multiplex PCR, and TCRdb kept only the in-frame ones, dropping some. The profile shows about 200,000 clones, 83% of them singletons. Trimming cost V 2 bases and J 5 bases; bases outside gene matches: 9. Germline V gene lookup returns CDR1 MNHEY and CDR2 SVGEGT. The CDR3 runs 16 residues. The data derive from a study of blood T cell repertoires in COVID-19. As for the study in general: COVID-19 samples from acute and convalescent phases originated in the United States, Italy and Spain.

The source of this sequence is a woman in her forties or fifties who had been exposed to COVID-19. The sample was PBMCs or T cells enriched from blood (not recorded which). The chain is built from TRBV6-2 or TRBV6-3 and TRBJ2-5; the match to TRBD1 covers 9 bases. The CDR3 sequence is CASSYRRGQGVETQYF. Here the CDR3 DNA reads TGTGCCAGCAGTTACAGGCGGGGACAGGGTGTTGAGACCCAGTACTTC.